Listed below are T cell receptor beta chains from one sample, sequenced in a study of beta chain features in type 1 diabetes. TCRdb's table, derived via immunoSEQ multiplex PCR, lists solely in-frame clones and lacks some. Of roughly 160,000 clones in the sample, 7.5% to 9.5% were seen once. The sample comprised central memory CD4+ T cells from blood. The source of these receptors is a woman aged 18-35 years with type 1 diabetes. The CDR3 runs from the conserved cysteine through the conserved F or W. Fields, in order: D gene, J gene, clone size, V gene, CDR3 protein, CDR3 DNA. A D gene is named only where the DNA matches it firmly. Not all rows give a size; the values are once, few, many and, for expanded clones, a class.

d_call: TRBD1
j_call: TRBJ2-7
clone_size: few
v_call: TRBV11-2
cdr3_aa: CASSGQGPYEQYF
cdr3_nt: TGTGCCAGCAGCGGACAGGGTCCGTACGAGCAGTACTTC

d_call: NA
j_call: TRBJ2-5
clone_size: NA
v_call: TRBV7-8
cdr3_aa: CASNMRSDQSPETQYF
cdr3_nt: TGTGCCAGCAATATGAGGTCCGATCAGTCCCCAGAGACCCAGTACTTC

d_call: TRBD1
j_call: TRBJ1-5
clone_size: NA
v_call: TRBV6-1
cdr3_aa: CASSPGGRNQPQHF
cdr3_nt: TGTGCCAGCAGCCCAGGGGGGAGAAATCAGCCCCAGCATTTT

d_call: TRBD2
j_call: TRBJ2-1
clone_size: NA
v_call: TRBV4-1
cdr3_aa: CASSQDSPRGGYEQFF
cdr3_nt: TGCGCCAGCAGCCAAGATTCCCCCCGGGGGGGCTATGAGCAGTTCTTC

d_call: TRBD1
j_call: TRBJ2-6
clone_size: few
v_call: TRBV5-1
cdr3_aa: CASSWGQTGANVLTF
cdr3_nt: TGCGCCAGCAGCTGGGGACAGACTGGGGCCAACGTCCTGACTTTC

d_call: TRBD2
j_call: TRBJ2-7
clone_size: few
v_call: TRBV7-2
cdr3_aa: CASSLTGAGLGVF
cdr3_nt: TGTGCCAGCAGCTTAACGGGCGCCGGACTAGGCGTGTTC

d_call: TRBD1
j_call: TRBJ1-2
clone_size: few
v_call: TRBV27
cdr3_aa: CASSPRDRAYYGYTF
cdr3_nt: TGTGCCAGCAGTCCCCGGGACAGGGCATACTATGGCTACACCTTC

d_call: NA
j_call: TRBJ2-1
clone_size: few
v_call: TRBV6-5
cdr3_aa: CASSRGTASYNEQFF
cdr3_nt: TGTGCCAGCAGTCGGGGGACCGCCTCCTACAATGAGCAGTTCTTC

d_call: NA
j_call: TRBJ2-5
clone_size: NA
v_call: TRBV7-2
cdr3_aa: CASSLDGGASQETQYF
cdr3_nt: TGTGCCAGCAGCTTAGATGGAGGGGCTAGTCAAGAGACCCAGTACTTC

d_call: NA
j_call: TRBJ1-1
clone_size: few
v_call: TRBV5-1
cdr3_aa: CASSSQQGDTEAFF
cdr3_nt: TGCGCCAGCAGCTCCCAACAGGGCGACACTGAAGCTTTCTTT

d_call: NA
j_call: TRBJ2-3
clone_size: many
v_call: TRBV15
cdr3_aa: CATSRDPSTDTQYF
cdr3_nt: TGTGCCACCAGCAGAGATCCTAGTACAGATACGCAGTATTTT

d_call: NA
j_call: TRBJ1-1
clone_size: few
v_call: TRBV15
cdr3_aa: CATSRGIPFEAFF
cdr3_nt: TGTGCCACCAGTAGGGGAATTCCTTTCGAAGCTTTCTTT

d_call: NA
j_call: TRBJ2-1
clone_size: NA
v_call: TRBV5-4
cdr3_aa: CASSPDWNNEQFF
cdr3_nt: TGTGCCAGCAGCCCTGACTGGAACAATGAGCAGTTCTTC

d_call: TRBD2
j_call: TRBJ2-5
clone_size: few
v_call: TRBV7-2
cdr3_aa: CASSLVAGGQETQYF
cdr3_nt: TGTGCCAGCAGCTTAGTTGCGGGGGGGCAAGAGACCCAGTACTTC

d_call: NA
j_call: TRBJ2-1
clone_size: many
v_call: TRBV18
cdr3_aa: CASSLDREQFF
cdr3_nt: TGTGCCAGCTCCCTCGACAGAGAGCAGTTCTTC

d_call: TRBD1
j_call: TRBJ1-2
clone_size: few
v_call: TRBV19
cdr3_aa: CASSPGQGGYGYTF
cdr3_nt: TGTGCCAGTAGTCCGGGACAGGGAGGCTATGGCTACACCTTC

d_call: NA
j_call: TRBJ2-4
clone_size: NA
v_call: TRBV6-1
cdr3_aa: CASRPGVQGQNIQYF
cdr3_nt: TGTGCCAGCAGACCCGGCGTCCAGGGCCAAAACATTCAGTACTTC

d_call: NA
j_call: TRBJ1-1
clone_size: NA
v_call: TRBV6-5
cdr3_aa: CASSQQNTEAFF
cdr3_nt: TGTGCCAGCAGTCAACAGAACACTGAAGCTTTCTTT

d_call: TRBD2
j_call: TRBJ2-1
clone_size: NA
v_call: TRBV29-1
cdr3_aa: CSVEGLAGADEQFF
cdr3_nt: TGCAGCGTTGAGGGACTAGCGGGAGCGGATGAGCAGTTCTTC

d_call: NA
j_call: TRBJ2-3
clone_size: NA
v_call: TRBV21-1
cdr3_aa: CASSKVEPGLTDTQYF
cdr3_nt: TGTGCCAGCAGCAAAGTTGAGCCAGGGTTGACAGATACGCAGTATTTT

d_call: NA
j_call: TRBJ2-1
clone_size: NA
v_call: TRBV9
cdr3_aa: CASSEQFSYNEQFF
cdr3_nt: TGTGCCAGCAGCGAACAGTTCTCCTACAATGAGCAGTTCTTC

d_call: NA
j_call: TRBJ2-1
clone_size: NA
v_call: TRBV9
cdr3_aa: CASSVGGSQNEQFF
cdr3_nt: TGTGCCAGCAGCGTAGGTGGCTCGCAGAATGAGCAGTTCTTC

d_call: NA
j_call: TRBJ2-7
clone_size: few
v_call: TRBV7-2
cdr3_aa: CASSPLNEQYF
cdr3_nt: TGTGCCAGCAGCCCACTGAACGAGCAGTACTTC

d_call: NA
j_call: TRBJ1-1
clone_size: NA
v_call: TRBV18
cdr3_aa: CASSRGNTEAFF
cdr3_nt: TGTGCCAGCTCTCGGGGAAACACTGAAGCTTTCTTT

d_call: NA
j_call: TRBJ2-1
clone_size: few
v_call: TRBV28
cdr3_aa: CAGSGDYNEQFF
cdr3_nt: TGTGCCGGTAGCGGCGACTACAATGAGCAGTTCTTC

d_call: TRBD1
j_call: TRBJ2-3
clone_size: NA
v_call: TRBV25-1
cdr3_aa: CASSVGTVGSDTQYF
cdr3_nt: TGTGCCAGCAGTGTCGGGACAGTAGGCTCAGATACGCAGTATTTT

d_call: NA
j_call: TRBJ1-1
clone_size: few
v_call: TRBV5-6
cdr3_aa: CASRLAGRGDTEAFF
cdr3_nt: TGTGCCAGCAGACTGGCGGGTAGAGGTGACACTGAAGCTTTCTTT

d_call: NA
j_call: TRBJ1-2
clone_size: NA
v_call: TRBV19
cdr3_aa: CASSIRLADGYTF
cdr3_nt: TGTGCCAGTAGTATTAGACTTGCTGATGGCTACACCTTC

d_call: NA
j_call: TRBJ1-2
clone_size: few
v_call: TRBV30
cdr3_aa: CAWTGINGYTF
cdr3_nt: TGTGCCTGGACAGGGATAAATGGCTACACCTTC

d_call: NA
j_call: TRBJ1-2
clone_size: NA
v_call: TRBV11-3
cdr3_aa: CASSQSGAYGYTF
cdr3_nt: TGTGCCAGCAGCCAGTCAGGGGCCTATGGCTACACCTTC

d_call: NA
j_call: TRBJ2-1
clone_size: few
v_call: TRBV9
cdr3_aa: CASSIGLGTTNNEQFF
cdr3_nt: TGTGCCAGCAGCATCGGCCTCGGGACAACGAACAATGAGCAGTTCTTC

d_call: TRBD2
j_call: TRBJ2-1
clone_size: NA
v_call: TRBV18
cdr3_aa: CASSPSSSGRANEQFF
cdr3_nt: TGTGCCAGCTCACCAAGTAGTAGCGGGAGGGCCAATGAGCAGTTCTTC

d_call: TRBD1
j_call: TRBJ2-3
clone_size: few
v_call: TRBV11-2
cdr3_aa: CASSLGSTGGTTDTQYF
cdr3_nt: TGTGCCAGCAGCTTGGGATCGACAGGGGGCACGACAGATACGCAGTATTTT

d_call: NA
j_call: TRBJ2-1
clone_size: NA
v_call: TRBV27
cdr3_aa: CASSLSQGTVEQFF
cdr3_nt: TGTGCCAGCAGTTTATCGCAGGGCACGGTTGAGCAGTTCTTC

d_call: TRBD2
j_call: TRBJ2-1
clone_size: few
v_call: TRBV11-3
cdr3_aa: CASSSAGGYNEQFF
cdr3_nt: TGTGCCAGCTCGTCAGCGGGGGGGTACAATGAGCAGTTCTTC